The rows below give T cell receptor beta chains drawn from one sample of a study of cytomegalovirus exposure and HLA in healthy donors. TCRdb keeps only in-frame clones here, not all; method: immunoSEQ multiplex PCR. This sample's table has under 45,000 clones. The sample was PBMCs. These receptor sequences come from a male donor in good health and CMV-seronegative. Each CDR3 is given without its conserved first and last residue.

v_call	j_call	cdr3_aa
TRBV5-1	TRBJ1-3	ASSLDESSGNTIY
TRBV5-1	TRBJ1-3	ASSLTGYGNTIY
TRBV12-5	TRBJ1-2	ASGLGSPLYGYT
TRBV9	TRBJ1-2	ASSVGGTTNYGYT
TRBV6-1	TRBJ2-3	ASKGTGDTDTQY
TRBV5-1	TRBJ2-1	ASSPDTRGVYNEQF
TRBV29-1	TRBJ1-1	SVVRQGKGTEAF
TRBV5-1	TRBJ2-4	ASSLGSLAKNIQY
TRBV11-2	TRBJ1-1	ASSLVGQGGTEAF
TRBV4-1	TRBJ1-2	ASSQVTGTEERGYT
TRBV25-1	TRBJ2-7	ASNDPGQGAYEQY
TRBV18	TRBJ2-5	ASSPNQGAGETQY
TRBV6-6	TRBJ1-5	ASTTRQPNQPQH
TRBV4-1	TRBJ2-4	ASSQDQTGGADIQY
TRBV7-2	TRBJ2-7	ASSSTGYEQY
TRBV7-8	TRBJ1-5	ASSVTGIANSNQPQH
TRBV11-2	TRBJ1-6	ASSRTYRVSNSPLH
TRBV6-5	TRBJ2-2	ASRLAGGPAGELF
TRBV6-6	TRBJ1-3	ASSYGQGVGNTIY
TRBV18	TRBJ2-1	ASSPRQSYNEQF
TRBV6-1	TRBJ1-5	ASIADRGGNQPQH
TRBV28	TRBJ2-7	ASSSGTGAREQY
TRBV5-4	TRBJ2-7	ASKRGGGYEQY
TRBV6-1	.	ASSEAGTGASEQY
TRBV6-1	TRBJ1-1	ASSEVIRTEAF
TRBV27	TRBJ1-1	ASTRSVGRNTEAF
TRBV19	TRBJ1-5	ASSPPGAGNQPQH
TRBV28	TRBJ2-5	ASSFGREETQY
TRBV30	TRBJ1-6	AWSSGRVASPLH
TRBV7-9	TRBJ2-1	ASSDPADKPINNEQF
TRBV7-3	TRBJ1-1	ASSEGPSLNTEAF
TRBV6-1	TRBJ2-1	ASQRQSSYNEQF
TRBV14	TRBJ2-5	ASSQDLSASGGLEETQY
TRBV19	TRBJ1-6	ASSPVGGSGSPLH
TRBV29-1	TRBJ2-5	SVDKGQGKTQY
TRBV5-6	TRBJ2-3	ASRYTTDTQY
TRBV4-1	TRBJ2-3	ASRLGHLRADTQY
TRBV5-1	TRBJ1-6	ASSLAQGKSPLH
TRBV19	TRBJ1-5	ASSIFRQSNQPQH
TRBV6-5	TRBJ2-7	ASSYVPQGGEQY
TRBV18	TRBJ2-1	ASSRPGGEQF
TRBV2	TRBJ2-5	ASSPIPQGQETQY
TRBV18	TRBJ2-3	ASSLTSGDTDTQY
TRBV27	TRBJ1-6	ASSYRQGSNSPLH
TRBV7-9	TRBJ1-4	ASSLAWTGSHLNEKLF
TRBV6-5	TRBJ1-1	ASSWGGQGTEAF
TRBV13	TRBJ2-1	ASSTSQGAGEQF
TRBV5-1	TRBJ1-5	ASSLTGGSQPQH
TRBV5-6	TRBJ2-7	ASSWAGGSRYEQY
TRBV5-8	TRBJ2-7	ASSFGGLHEQY